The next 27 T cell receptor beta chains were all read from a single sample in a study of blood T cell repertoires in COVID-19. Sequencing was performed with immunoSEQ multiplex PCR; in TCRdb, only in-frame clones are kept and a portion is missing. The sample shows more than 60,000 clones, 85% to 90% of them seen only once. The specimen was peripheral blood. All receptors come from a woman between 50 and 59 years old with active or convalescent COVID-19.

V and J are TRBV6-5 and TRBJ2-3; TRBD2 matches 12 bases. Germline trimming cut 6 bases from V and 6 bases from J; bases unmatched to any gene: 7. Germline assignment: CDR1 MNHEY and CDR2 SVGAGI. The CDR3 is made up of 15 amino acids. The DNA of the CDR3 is TGTGCCAGCAGCCCCCCTAGCGGGAGGGCTGATACGCAGTATTTT. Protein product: CASSPPSGRADTQYF.

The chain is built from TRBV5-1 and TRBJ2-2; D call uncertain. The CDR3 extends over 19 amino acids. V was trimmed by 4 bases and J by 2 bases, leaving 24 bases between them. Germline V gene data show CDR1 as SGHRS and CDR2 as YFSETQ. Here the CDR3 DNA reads TGCGCCAGCAGCCTTACACCCCCTTCTGGCGGAGTAAACACCGGGGAGCTGTTTTTT. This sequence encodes CASSLTPPSGGVNTGELFF.

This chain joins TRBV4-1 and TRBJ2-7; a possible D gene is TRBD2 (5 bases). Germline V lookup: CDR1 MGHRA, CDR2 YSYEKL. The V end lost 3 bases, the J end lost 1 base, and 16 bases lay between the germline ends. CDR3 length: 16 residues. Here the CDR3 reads CASSQGARFESYEQYF. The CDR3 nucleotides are TGCGCCAGCAGCCAGGGAGCGCGCTTCGAATCCTACGAGCAGTACTTC.

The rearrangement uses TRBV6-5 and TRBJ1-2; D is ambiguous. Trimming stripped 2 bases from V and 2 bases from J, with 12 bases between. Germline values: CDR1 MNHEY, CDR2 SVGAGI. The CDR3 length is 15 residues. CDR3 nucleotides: TGTGCCAGCAGTTACGGTCTAGGAGGGAACTATGGCTACACCTTC. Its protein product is CASSYGLGGNYGYTF.

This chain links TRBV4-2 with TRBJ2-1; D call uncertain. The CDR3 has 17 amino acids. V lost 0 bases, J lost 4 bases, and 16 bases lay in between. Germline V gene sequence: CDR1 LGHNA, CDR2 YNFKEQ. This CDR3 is CASSQEAEREWYNEQFF. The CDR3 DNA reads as TGTGCCAGCAGCCAAGAGGCTGAGCGAGAGTGGTACAATGAGCAGTTCTTC.

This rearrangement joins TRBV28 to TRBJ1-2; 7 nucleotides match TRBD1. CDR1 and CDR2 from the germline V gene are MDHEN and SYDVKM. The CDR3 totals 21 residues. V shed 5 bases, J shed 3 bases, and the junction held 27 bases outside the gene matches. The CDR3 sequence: CASSPTGQGGRGTGYYYGYTF. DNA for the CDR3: TGTGCCAGCAGTCCGACAGGCCAGGGGGGCAGGGGTACGGGCTATTACTATGGCTACACCTTC.

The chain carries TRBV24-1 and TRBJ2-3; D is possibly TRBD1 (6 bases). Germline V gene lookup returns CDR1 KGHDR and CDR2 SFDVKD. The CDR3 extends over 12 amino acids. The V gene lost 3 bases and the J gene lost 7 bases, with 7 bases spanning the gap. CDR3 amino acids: CATSDTGYTQYF. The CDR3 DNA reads TGTGCCACCAGTGATACAGGGTATACGCAGTATTTT.

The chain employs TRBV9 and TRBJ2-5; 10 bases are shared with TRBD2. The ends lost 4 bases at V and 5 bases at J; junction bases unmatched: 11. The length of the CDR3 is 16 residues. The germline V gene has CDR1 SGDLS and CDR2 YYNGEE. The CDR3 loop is CASSPPSSGSRETQYF. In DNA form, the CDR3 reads TGTGCCAGCAGCCCCCCCTCTAGCGGGAGTAGGGAGACCCAGTACTTC.

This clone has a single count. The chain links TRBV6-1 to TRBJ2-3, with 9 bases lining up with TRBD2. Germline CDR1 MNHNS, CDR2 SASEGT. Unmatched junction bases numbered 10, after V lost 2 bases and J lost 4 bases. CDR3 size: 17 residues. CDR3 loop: CASSELRAGGPADTQYF. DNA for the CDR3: TGTGCCAGCAGTGAACTGAGGGCGGGAGGGCCAGCAGATACGCAGTATTTT.

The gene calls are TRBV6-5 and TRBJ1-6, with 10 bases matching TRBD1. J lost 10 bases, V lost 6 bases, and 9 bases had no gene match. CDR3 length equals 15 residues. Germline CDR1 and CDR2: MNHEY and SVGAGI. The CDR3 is CASSMDRGSVSPLHF. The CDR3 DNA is TGTGCCAGCAGCATGGACAGGGGGTCGGTGTCACCCCTCCACTTT.

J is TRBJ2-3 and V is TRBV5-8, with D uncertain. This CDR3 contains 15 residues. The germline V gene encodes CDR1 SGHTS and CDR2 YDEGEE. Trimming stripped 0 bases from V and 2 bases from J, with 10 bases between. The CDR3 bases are TGTGCCAGCAGCTTGGTGGGCGCCACCACAGATACGCAGTATTTT. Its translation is CASSLVGATTDTQYF.

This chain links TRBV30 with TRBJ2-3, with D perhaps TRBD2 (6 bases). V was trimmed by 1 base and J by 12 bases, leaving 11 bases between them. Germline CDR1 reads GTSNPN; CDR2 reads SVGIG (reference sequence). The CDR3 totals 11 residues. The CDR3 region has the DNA TGTGCCTGGAGTGGGGGGGAGACCCAGTATTTT. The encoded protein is CAWSGGETQYF.

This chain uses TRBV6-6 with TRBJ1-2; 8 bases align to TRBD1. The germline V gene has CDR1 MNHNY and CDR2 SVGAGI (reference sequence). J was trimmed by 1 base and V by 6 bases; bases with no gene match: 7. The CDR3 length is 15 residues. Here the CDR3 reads CASSLGQGHNYGYTF. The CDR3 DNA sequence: TGTGCCAGCAGCCTCGGACAGGGACATAACTATGGCTACACCTTC.

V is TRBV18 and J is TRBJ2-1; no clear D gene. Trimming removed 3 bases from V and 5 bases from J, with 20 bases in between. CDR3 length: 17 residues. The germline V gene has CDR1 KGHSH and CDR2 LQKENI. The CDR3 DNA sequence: TGTGCCAGCTCACCCTTTTCACAGACAAGCACGGACAATGAGCAGTTCTTC. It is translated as CASSPFSQTSTDNEQFF. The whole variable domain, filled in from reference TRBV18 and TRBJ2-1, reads NAGVMQNPRHLVRRRGQEARLRCSPMKGHSHVYWYRQLPEEGLKFMVYLQKENIIDESGMPKERFSAEFPKEGPSILRIQQVVRGDSAAYFCASSPFSQTSTDNEQFFGPGTRLTVL.

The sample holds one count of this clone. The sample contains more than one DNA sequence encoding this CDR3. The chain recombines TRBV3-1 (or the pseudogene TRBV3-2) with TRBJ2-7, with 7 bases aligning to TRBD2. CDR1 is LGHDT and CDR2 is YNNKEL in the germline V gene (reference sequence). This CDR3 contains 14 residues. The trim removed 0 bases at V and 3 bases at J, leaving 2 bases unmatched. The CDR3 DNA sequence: TGTGCCAGCAGCCAAGAGGGGGGGTACTACGAGCAGTACTTC. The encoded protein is CASSQEGGYYEQYF.

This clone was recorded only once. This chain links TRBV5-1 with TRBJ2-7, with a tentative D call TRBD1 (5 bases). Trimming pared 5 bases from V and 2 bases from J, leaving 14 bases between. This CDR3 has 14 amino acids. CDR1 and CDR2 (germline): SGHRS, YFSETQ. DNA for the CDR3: TGCGCCAGCAGTTCTGGACAAAGGGCCTACGAGCAGTACTTC. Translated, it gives CASSSGQRAYEQYF. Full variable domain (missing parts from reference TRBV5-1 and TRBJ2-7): KAGVTQTPRYLIKTRGQQVTLSCSPISGHRSVSWYQQTPGQGLQFLFEYFSETQRNKGNFPGRFSGRQFSNSRSEMNVSTLELGDSALYLCASSSGQRAYEQYFGPGTRLTVT.

CDR3 bases: TGTGCCAGCAGCGTAGGGCCCCCTAGAACTAGCGGCAATGAGCAGTTCTTC. Translated: CASSVGPPRTSGNEQFF. The chain uses TRBV9 and TRBJ2-1, with 8 bases fitting TRBD2. From germline, CDR1 is SGDLS and CDR2 YYNGEE. This CDR3 spans 17 amino acids. J lost 6 bases, V lost 0 bases, and 11 bases had no gene match.

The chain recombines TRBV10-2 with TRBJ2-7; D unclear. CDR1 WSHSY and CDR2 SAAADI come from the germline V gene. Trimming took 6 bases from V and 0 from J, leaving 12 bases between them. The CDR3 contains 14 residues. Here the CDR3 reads CASSSAVSSYEQYF. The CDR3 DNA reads TGCGCCAGCAGCTCCGCGGTTTCCTCCTACGAGCAGTACTTC.

The CDR3 DNA reads TGTGCCATCAGTGAGACAGGGTATGGCTACACCTTC. This translates into CAISETGYGYTF. This chain uses TRBV10-3 with TRBJ1-2, with a possible D match to TRBD1 (6 bases). Germline CDR1 reads ENHRY; CDR2 reads SYGVKD. There are 12 residues in the CDR3. V was clipped by 2 bases and J by 5 bases, with 6 bases between them.

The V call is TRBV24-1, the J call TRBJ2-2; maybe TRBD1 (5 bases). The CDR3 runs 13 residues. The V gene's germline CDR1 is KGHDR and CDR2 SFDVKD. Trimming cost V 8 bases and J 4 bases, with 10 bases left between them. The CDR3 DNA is TGTGCCACCATGTCCAGGGTCACCGGGGAGCTGTTTTTT. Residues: CATMSRVTGELFF.

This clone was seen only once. CDR3 DNA: TGTGCCAGCGCAACCCGGGACAGGGGTCAGCCCCAGCATTTT. Residues: CASATRDRGQPQHF. The J gene is TRBJ1-5, the V gene TRBV28; 10 bases fit TRBD1. The germline CDR1 and CDR2 sequences are MDHEN and SYDVKM. V dropped 8 bases and J dropped 6; count of bases not matched to a gene: 7. This CDR3 has 14 residues. The complete variable domain, with remaining parts taken from reference TRBV28 and TRBJ1-5, reads DVKVTQSSRYLVKRTGEKVFLECVQDMDHENMFWYRQDPGLGLRLIYFSYDVKMKEKGDIPEGYSVSREKKERFSLILESASTNQTSMYLCASATRDRGQPQHFGDGTRLSIL.

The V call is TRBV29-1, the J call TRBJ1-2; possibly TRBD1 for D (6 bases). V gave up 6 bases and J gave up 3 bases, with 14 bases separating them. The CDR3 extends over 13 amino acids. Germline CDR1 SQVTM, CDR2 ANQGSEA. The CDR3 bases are TGCAGCGTCAGCGCAGGGGCCGACTATGGCTACACCTTC. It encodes CSVSAGADYGYTF.

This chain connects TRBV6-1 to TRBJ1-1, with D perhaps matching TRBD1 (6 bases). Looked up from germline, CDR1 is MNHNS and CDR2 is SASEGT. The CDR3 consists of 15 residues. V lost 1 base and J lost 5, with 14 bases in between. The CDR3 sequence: CASSEGTDSWTEAFF. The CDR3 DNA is TGTGCCAGCAGTGAAGGGACAGACTCGTGGACTGAAGCTTTCTTT.

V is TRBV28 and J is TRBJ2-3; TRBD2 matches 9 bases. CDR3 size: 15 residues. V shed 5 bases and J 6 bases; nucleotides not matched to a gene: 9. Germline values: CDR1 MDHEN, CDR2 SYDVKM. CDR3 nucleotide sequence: TGTGCCAGCAGTATAGCGGGAGTCTCGGTTGATACGCAGTATTTT. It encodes CASSIAGVSVDTQYF.

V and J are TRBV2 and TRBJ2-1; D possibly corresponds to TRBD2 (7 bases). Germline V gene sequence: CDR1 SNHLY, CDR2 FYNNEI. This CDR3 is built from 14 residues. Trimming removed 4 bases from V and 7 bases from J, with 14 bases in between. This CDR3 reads CASSVRRGGNEQFF. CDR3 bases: TGTGCCAGCAGTGTGAGGAGGGGGGGTAATGAGCAGTTCTTC.

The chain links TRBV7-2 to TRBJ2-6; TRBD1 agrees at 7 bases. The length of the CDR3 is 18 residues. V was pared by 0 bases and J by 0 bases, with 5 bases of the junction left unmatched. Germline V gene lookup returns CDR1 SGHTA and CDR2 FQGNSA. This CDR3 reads CASSLALYRGSGANVLTF. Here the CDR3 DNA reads TGTGCCAGCAGCTTAGCGCTTTACAGGGGCTCTGGGGCCAACGTCCTGACTTTC.

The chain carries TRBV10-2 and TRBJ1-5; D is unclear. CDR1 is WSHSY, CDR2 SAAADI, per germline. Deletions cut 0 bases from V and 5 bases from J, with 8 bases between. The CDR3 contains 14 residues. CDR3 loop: CASSESKTDQPQHF. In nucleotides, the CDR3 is TGCGCCAGCAGTGAGTCGAAAACAGATCAGCCCCAGCATTTT.